The 9 T cell receptor beta chains below were found in one sample sequenced in a study of shared clonotypes between healthy human individuals. Sequencing used immunoSEQ multiplex PCR; TCRdb keeps in-frame clones, though not all of them. This sample yields around 200,000 clones, of which 65% to 70% are seen a single time; under 11% belongs to the top ten. Sequencing used memory CD4+ T cells sorted from blood. Noted subset: CD45RA-negative fraction. The receptor source for this set is a man aged 30 to 45 in good health.

This clone came up a few times. The chain is built from TRBV15 and TRBJ1-4; 10 bases are shared with TRBD1. The germline gives CDR1 LNHNV, CDR2 YYDKDF (reference sequence). The CDR3 is 16 residues long. With V trimmed by 4 bases and J by 0 bases, 2 bases remained unmatched. The CDR3: CATSKGQGPTNEKLFF. The DNA for the CDR3 is TGTGCCACCAGCAAGGGACAGGGGCCAACTAATGAAAAACTGTTTTTT. The full variable domain, in which reference TRBV15 and TRBJ1-4 provide the parts outside the CDR3, is DAMVIQNPRYQVTQFGKPVTLSCSQTLNHNVMYWYQQKSSQAPKLLFHYYDKDFNNEADTPDNFQSRRPNTSFCFLDIRSPGLGDTAMYLCATSKGQGPTNEKLFFGSGTQLSVL.

This clone occurred a few times. The genes are TRBV7-3 and TRBJ2-5; D is perhaps TRBD1 (5 bases). The germline CDR1 and CDR2 sequences are SGHTA and FQGTGA. This CDR3 contains 15 residues. The V and J ends lost 4 bases and 4 bases respectively, with 16 bases between them. CDR3 sequence reads: CASSYSAGLVETQYF. The DNA for the CDR3 is TGTGCCAGCAGCTACAGTGCAGGGCTAGTAGAGACCCAGTACTTC.

Comments on this clone: Other nucleotide sequences from this sample produce the same CDR3. CDR3 nucleotide sequence: TGCGCCAGCAGCTTGTCCGGCTACGAGCAGTACTTC. This codes for CASSLSGYEQYF. V usage is TRBV5-1 and J usage is TRBJ2-7; no reliable D call. Germline CDR1 is SGHRS and CDR2 is YFSETQ. V was clipped by 1 base and J by 3 bases, with 5 bases between them. The CDR3 is 12 amino acids.

This clone has just a few counts. J is TRBJ1-3 and V is TRBV2, with TRBD1 matching over 8 bases. V gave up 4 bases and J gave up 4 bases; unmatched junction bases: 15. Germline CDR1 and CDR2: SNHLY and FYNNEI. The CDR3 covers 18 residues. CDR3 coding DNA: TGTGCCAGCAGTGCCCGTATCCAGGGGGCGCAGAGCGGAAACACCATATATTTT. Translating gives CASSARIQGAQSGNTIYF.

This clone was recorded only once. This rearrangement joins TRBV30 to TRBJ1-5; TRBD1 is a possible D gene (5 bases). Trimming pared 1 base from V and 7 bases from J, leaving 11 bases between. CDR1 and CDR2 from the germline V gene are GTSNPN and SVGIG (reference sequence). The CDR3 loop spans 13 amino acids. CDR3 in amino acids: CAWSAGPGQPQHF. The CDR3 region has the DNA TGTGCCTGGAGTGCGGGGCCCGGGCAGCCCCAGCATTTT.

The chain has TRBV30 and TRBJ1-2, with D unresolved. Trimming took off 0 bases at V and 7 bases at J, with 18 bases between the two ends. The CDR3 is 15 residues long. Germline V gene sequence: CDR1 GTSNPN, CDR2 SVGIG (reference sequence). The chain's CDR3 is CAWSVRQEPTGGYTF. CDR3 nucleotide sequence: TGTGCCTGGAGTGTACGGCAGGAGCCGACGGGTGGCTACACCTTC. Complete variable domain (other parts from reference TRBV30 and TRBJ1-2): SQTIHQWPATLVQPVGSPLSLECTVEGTSNPNLYWYRQAAGRGLQLLFYSVGIGQISSEVPQNLSASRPQDRQFILSSKKLLLSDSGFYLCAWSVRQEPTGGYTFGSGTRLTVV.

A word on this clone: The germline gene is not matched at one end of the junction; a read error may be the cause. This sequence joins TRBV6-1 and TRBJ1-3; the D gene is possibly TRBD1 (6 bases). This CDR3 has 11 amino acids. Germline loops: CDR1 MNHNS, CDR2 SASEGT. The CDR3 DNA follows: TGTGCCAGCAGTGAAAGGGGGGAGAAGAATTTT. The encoded protein is CASSERGEKNF.

This clone was detected only once. J is TRBJ1-3 and V is TRBV6-5, with 9 nucleotides matching TRBD1. The CDR3 extends over 15 amino acids. Germline values: CDR1 MNHEY, CDR2 SVGAGI. The J segment lost 4 bases and the V segment lost 7 bases, leaving 8 bases of the junction unmatched. This chain's CDR3 is CASKLGTGNGNTIYF. For the CDR3, the DNA is TGTGCCAGCAAGCTAGGGACAGGGAACGGAAACACCATATATTTT.

This clone has a handful of counts. The gene calls are TRBV29-1 and TRBJ1-1; D ambiguous. This CDR3 has 12 residues. The ends were cut back, 4 bases at V and 3 bases at J, with 9 bases in the middle. Germline-derived CDR1 and CDR2 are SQVTM and ANQGSEA. CDR3 residues: CSVVFGDTEAFF. As DNA, the CDR3 is TGCAGCGTTGTATTCGGTGACACTGAAGCTTTCTTT. The variable domain in full, with the rest retrieved from reference TRBV29-1 and TRBJ1-1, is SAVISQKPSRDICQRGTSLTIQCQVDSQVTMMFWYRQQPGQSLTLIATANQGSEATYESGFVIDKFPISRPNLTFSTLTVSNMSPEDSSIYLCSVVFGDTEAFFGQGTRLTVV.